This TCR beta chain was recorded in a study of T-cell memory formation after mild COVID-19. As for this clonotype: Antigen: not known.

Study-wide points: Clones that contracted from day 15 to 85 were balanced CD4/CD8, while later expanders leaned CD4+.

After removal of 7 bases from V and 2 bases from J, the junction contained 11 bases not matched to a gene. There are 15 residues in the CDR3. The germline CDR1 and CDR2 sequences are MNHEY and SVGAGI. TCRdb recomputed calls from the 5' RACE reads with MiXCR, one row per CDR3 protein. Of roughly 350,000 distinct CDR3 sequences in the sample, 12% to 15% were seen once. The rearrangement joins TRBV6-5 to TRBJ2-7; 7 nucleotides match TRBD1. What was sequenced was PBMCs or a T cell subset sorted from them (not recorded which). This TCR was sampled from a man in his late teens or twenties who had mild COVID-19 (a few samples of this study predate the infection). Cell type and time point are not known. The chain's CDR3 is CASKNTGDSAYEQYF. CDR3 coding DNA: TGTGCCAGCAAGAACACAGGGGACAGTGCCTACGAGCAGTACTTC.